The 9 T cell receptor beta chains below all came from one sample that was sequenced in a study of T cell repertoires in cytomegalovirus infection. MiXCR, run by TCRdb on the reads, gives a single entry per CDR3 protein. The sample lists under 850,000 distinct CDR3 sequences; about a third were seen once. Sequencing input: PBMCs. These TCRs come from a human donor in good health (CMV status not recorded). Some clones in this sample may be carry-over from other donors' samples.

The sample holds a few counts of this clonotype. The chain uses TRBV7-6 and TRBJ2-1; the D is unclear. The CDR3 spans 16 residues. V lost 5 bases to trimming and J lost 0 bases, with 14 bases between them. CDR1 is SGHVS and CDR2 is FNYEAQ in the germline V gene. Written as DNA, the CDR3 is TGTGCCAGCAGCCCCCGACTGGATAGCTCCTACAATGAGCAGTTCTTC. It yields the protein CASSPRLDSSYNEQFF.

For this clonotype: The junction departs from the called germline gene at one end, perhaps through a read error. The genes are TRBV9 and TRBJ1-2, with D unresolved. Germline V CDR1 and CDR2: SGDLS, YYNGEE. This CDR3 comprises 14 residues. The CDR3 protein is CASSVRERGPGYSF. The CDR3 coding sequence is TGTGCCAGCAGCGTAAGGGAACGCGGACCTGGCTACTCCTTC.

Only a few counts were recorded for this clonotype. The V and J genes are TRBV29-1 and TRBJ1-2; the match to TRBD1 covers 8 bases. The CDR3 has 13 residues. Germline values: CDR1 SQVTM, CDR2 ANQGSEA. V lost 5 bases and J lost 2; bases outside the gene matches: 4. CDR3 DNA sequence: TGCAGCGTTCGAGACAGGGGCAACTATGGCTACACCTTC. It yields the protein CSVRDRGNYGYTF.

At least ten counts were recorded for this clonotype. The junction does not match germline at one end; this may be a read error. V gene TRBV12-3 or TRBV12-4 combines with J gene TRBJ2-1, with no clear D. The CDR3 consists of 11 residues. The CDR3 loop is CASSLDWAFAF. CDR3 coding DNA: TGTGCCAGCAGCCTCGACTGGGCGTTCGCCTTC.

This chain links TRBV25-1 with TRBJ2-7; D may be TRBD2 (6 bases). The CDR3 length is 15 residues. V dropped 8 bases and J dropped 4 bases, with 21 bases sitting between them. Germline loops: CDR1 MGHDK, CDR2 SYGVNS. CDR3 sequence reads: CASWEASGLFYEQYF. The CDR3 region has the DNA TGTGCCAGCTGGGAGGCCTCGGGACTCTTTTACGAGCAGTACTTC.

Regarding this clonotype: A read error is possible here, since a much larger clone lies one base away. The rearrangement uses TRBV10-3 and TRBJ2-1; tentatively, D is TRBD1 (5 bases). The CDR3 spans 16 residues. Deletions cut 8 bases from V and 0 bases from J, with 17 bases between. CDR1 is ENHRY and CDR2 is SYGVKD in the germline V gene. The CDR3 spells CAIRTSRTGSYNEQFF. Written as DNA, the CDR3 is TGTGCCATCCGAACGAGCAGAACAGGCTCCTACAATGAGCAGTTCTTC.

The chain recombines TRBV6-6 with TRBJ1-4, with D possibly matching TRBD1 (5 bases). This CDR3 is 15 amino acids long. V was pared by 2 bases and J by 5 bases, with 12 bases between. Germline values: CDR1 MNHNY, CDR2 SVGAGI (reference sequence). CDR3 sequence: CASSYQARGNEKLFF. CDR3 coding DNA: TGTGCCAGCAGTTACCAAGCCCGGGGGAATGAAAAACTGTTTTTT.

The table lists this clonotype with a count of one. An end of the junction differs from the germline gene, which may be a read error. This rearrangement joins TRBV4-1 to TRBJ2-5; TRBD1 aligns across 11 bases. Looked up from germline, CDR1 is MGHRA and CDR2 is YSYEKL. This CDR3 spans 14 amino acids. The CDR3, as DNA: TGCACCAGCAGCCAGGACAGGGGGCTTGAGACCCAGTACTTC. Protein product: CTSSQDRGLETQYF.

This clonotype was seen a handful of times. J is TRBJ2-7 and V is TRBV7-6; D is unclear. The CDR3 covers 13 residues. CDR1 is SGHVS and CDR2 is FNYEAQ in the germline V gene. Trimming left V 2 bases short and J 5 bases short, with 10 bases between. CDR3 sequence: CASSLSPLNEQYF. CDR3 sequence (DNA): TGTGCCAGCAGCTTATCCCCTTTGAACGAGCAGTACTTC.